This is a list of T cell receptor beta chains from one sample in a study of T cells in localized non-small cell lung cancer. The method was immunoSEQ multiplex PCR; TCRdb's version includes in-frame clones alone and lacks a portion of them. The sample carries 1,500 to 2,000 clones, around a fifth recorded once. The sample was normal lung tissue next to the tumor, taken before any cancer treatment. The origin of the receptors is an older female donor with stage I lung adenocarcinoma. Both conserved end residues are part of each CDR3. Fields, in order: V gene, D gene, clone size, J gene, CDR3 protein, CDR3 DNA. D genes are given only for firm matches. The size field is filled for only some rows; it gives once, few, many or a size class.

TRBV11-3	.	few	TRBJ1-2	CASSYGPGPYGYTF	TGTGCCAGCAGCTATGGCCCAGGGCCCTATGGCTACACCTTC
TRBV11-3	.	medium-sized	TRBJ2-6	CASSPIFSGANVLTF	TGTGCCAGCAGCCCAATTTTCTCTGGGGCCAACGTCCTGACTTTC
TRBV11-3	.	.	TRBJ1-1	CASSPAGGNTEAFF	TGTGCCAGCAGCCCGGCTGGGGGGAACACTGAAGCTTTCTTT
TRBV11-3	.	medium-sized	TRBJ1-6	CASSFNSGNSPLHF	TGTGCCAGCAGCTTTAATTCAGGGAATTCACCCCTCCACTTT
TRBV11-3	.	.	TRBJ2-4	CASSQGEGANIQYF	TGTGCCAGCAGCCAAGGGGAAGGGGCAAACATTCAGTACTTC
TRBV6-8	TRBD1	medium-sized	TRBJ2-7	CASSVGQVYEQYF	TGTGCCAGCAGTGTGGGACAGGTTTACGAGCAGTACTTC
TRBV7-2	.	few	TRBJ1-1	CASSRVKDTEAFF	TGTGCCAGCAGTCGGGTGAAAGACACTGAAGCTTTCTTT
TRBV11-3	TRBD1	few	TRBJ1-1	CASSSGGTNTEAFF	TGTGCCAGCAGCTCAGGGGGGACGAACACTGAAGCTTTCTTT
TRBV5-1	.	.	TRBJ1-1	CASSLGGIRNQNTEAFF	TGCGCCAGCAGCTTGGGAGGGATACGGAACCAGAACACTGAAGCTTTCTTT
TRBV5-1	.	.	TRBJ1-1	CASSLSGAMNTEAFF	TGCGCCAGCAGCTTGTCGGGGGCCATGAACACTGAAGCTTTCTTT
TRBV19	TRBD2	.	TRBJ2-1	CASSIDTSGYSYNEQFF	TGTGCCAGTAGTATAGACACTAGCGGGTACTCCTACAATGAGCAGTTCTTC
TRBV15	.	.	TRBJ1-5	CATSRAGVNQPQHF	TGTGCCACCAGCAGAGCAGGAGTTAATCAGCCCCAGCATTTT
TRBV9	.	.	TRBJ1-1	CASSVGRTHTEAFF	TGTGCCAGCAGCGTAGGAAGGACGCACACTGAAGCTTTCTTT
TRBV30	.	few	TRBJ1-6	CAWSIKTGSINSPLHF	TGTGCCTGGAGTATTAAAACAGGGTCCATTAATTCACCCCTCCACTTT
TRBV18	.	.	TRBJ1-2	CASSPDTTGTLLF	TGTGCCAGCTCACCCGATACGACCGGGACCCTCCTCTTC
TRBV11-3	.	medium-sized	TRBJ1-3	CASSLQRNSGNTIYF	TGTGCCAGCAGCTTACAACGGAACTCTGGAAACACCATATATTTT
TRBV19	.	.	TRBJ1-5	CASTSRTVYSNQPQHF	TGTGCCAGTACCTCCAGGACGGTTTATAGCAATCAGCCCCAGCATTTT
TRBV11-3	TRBD1	few	TRBJ2-3	CASSLLGQGFPDTQYF	TGTGCCAGCAGCTTACTGGGACAGGGGTTCCCAGATACGCAGTATTTT
TRBV6-1	.	few	TRBJ1-2	CASSEAGTLGSYGYTF	TGTGCCAGCAGTGAAGCGGGAACCCTGGGGAGCTATGGCTACACCTTC
TRBV9	.	.	TRBJ2-7	CASKDQTYEQYF	TGTGCCAGCAAGGATCAAACCTACGAGCAGTACTTC
TRBV30	TRBD1	.	TRBJ1-3	CASDRGTGRNTIYF	TGTGCCTCCGATAGAGGGACAGGGCGAAACACCATATATTTT
TRBV6-8	.	few	TRBJ2-2	CASSYTGANTGELFF	TGTGCCAGCAGTTACACGGGAGCGAACACCGGGGAGCTGTTTTTT
TRBV19	.	.	TRBJ1-2	CASSFQGGTRGDGYTF	TGTGCCAGTAGTTTCCAAGGAGGGACCAGGGGAGATGGCTACACCTTC
TRBV6-8	TRBD1	.	TRBJ2-2	CASSRAGTGSNTGELFF	TGTGCCAGCAGCCGCGCCGGGACAGGCTCGAACACCGGGGAGCTGTTTTTT
TRBV19	.	.	TRBJ1-2	CASLGVFNYGYTF	TGTGCCAGCTTAGGGGTTTTTAACTATGGCTACACCTTC
TRBV11-3	.	few	TRBJ2-1	CASSGLGGRDTGYNEQFF	TGTGCCAGCAGCGGCCTCGGGGGGCGGGATACTGGCTACAATGAGCAGTTCTTC